Described below is a single TCR beta chain sequence and its context. Per the original data handling: Reference gene primer amplification yielded estimated nucleated cell counts. Data came from immunoSEQ multiplex PCR; TCRdb stores just in-frame clones and leaves some out. V, J and clone size reflect that table, while D and trimming were determined from the DNA. The sample has 100,000 or so clones; 70% to 90% are singletons. The data belong to a study of blood T cell repertoires in COVID-19. The sequence was collected from a man in his fifties or sixties with active or convalescent COVID-19. The specimen was peripheral blood.

CDR3 coding DNA: TGTGCCAGTAGTAGTGCGGGACTAGCGGGGGGGCGTGAGACCCAGTACTTC. It translates to CASSSAGLAGGRETQYF. The chain couples TRBV19 to TRBJ2-5; TRBD2 aligns across 16 bases. The CDR3 extends over 17 amino acids. In germline, CDR1 is LNHDA, CDR2 SQIVND (reference sequence). The V segment lost 4 bases and the J segment 5 bases; nucleotides outside the gene matches: 7. Looking up the rest from reference TRBV19 and TRBJ2-5 gives the full variable domain: DGGITQSPKYLFRKEGQNVTLSCEQNLNHDAMYWYRQDPGQGLRLIYYSQIVNDFQKGDIAEGYSVSREKKESFPLTVTSAQKNPTAFYLCASSSAGLAGGRETQYFGPGTRLLVL.